The 15 T cell receptor beta chains given below trace back to one sample, sequenced in a study of shared clonotypes between healthy human individuals. The repertoire was sequenced with immunoSEQ multiplex PCR; TCRdb's copy has only in-frame clones and lacks some. Counted here are fewer than 3 million clones, 92% occurring once; the ten biggest clones make up approximately 0.4%. The sample was naive CD4+ T cells from PBMCs. Indicated subset: CD45RA+ positively selected. The receptors stem from a young man in good health. Some clones in this sample may be carry-over from other donors' samples.

This sequence joins TRBV7-2 and TRBJ2-7; TRBD1 matches at 7 bases. CDR3 length equals 13 residues. Germline CDR1 reads SGHTA; CDR2 reads FQGNSA. V was pared by 9 bases and J by 2 bases, with 7 bases of the junction left unmatched. The CDR3 loop reads CASKTGSAYEQYF. The CDR3 region has the DNA TGTGCCAGTAAGACAGGGAGCGCCTACGAGCAGTACTTC.

The rearrangement joins TRBV10-2 to TRBJ2-7; TRBD2 agrees at 11 bases. This CDR3 has 14 residues. CDR1 and CDR2 from the germline V gene are WSHSY and SAAADI. Trimming cost V 6 bases and J 5 bases; bases outside gene matches: 6. The CDR3 loop is CASRELAGDNEQYF. CDR3 DNA: TGCGCCAGCAGGGAACTAGCGGGAGACAACGAGCAGTACTTC.

This clone was observed once. This CDR3 reads CARPGKPGLTEKLFF. As DNA, the CDR3 is TGCGCCAGGCCGGGGAAACCGGGACTCACGGAAAAACTGTTTTTT. This chain connects TRBV4-1 to TRBJ1-4; D might be TRBD1 (5 bases). The CDR3 is 15 amino acids. Per germline, CDR1 MGHRA and CDR2 YSYEKL. Trimming took 9 bases from V and 8 from J, leaving 22 bases between them.

The CDR3 loop is CAWSSTGVTDTQYF. In DNA, the CDR3 is TGTGCCTGGAGTTCGACAGGGGTGACAGATACGCAGTATTTT. The V call is TRBV30, the J call TRBJ2-3; TRBD1 agrees at 8 bases. This CDR3 spans 14 amino acids. Germline values: CDR1 GTSNPN, CDR2 SVGIG (reference sequence). The junction had 4 bases not matched to a gene; V was cut back by 2 bases and J by 3 bases.

The rearrangement links TRBV6-6 to TRBJ2-3; 8 bases fit TRBD2. The CDR3 extends over 16 amino acids. From germline, CDR1 is MNHNY and CDR2 SVGAGI (reference sequence). Unmatched junction bases numbered 6, after V lost 3 bases and J lost 1 base. The CDR3 sequence: CASSYPTSVGTDTQYF. CDR3 coding DNA: TGTGCCAGCAGTTATCCGACTAGCGTTGGCACAGATACGCAGTATTTT.

The gene calls are TRBV28 and TRBJ2-2, with 11 bases identical to TRBD2. Germline CDR1 reads MDHEN; CDR2 reads SYDVKM. The CDR3 contains 17 residues. V shed 5 bases and J 0 bases; nucleotides not matched to a gene: 5. The CDR3 loop reads CASSKLGLAANTGELFF. The CDR3 nucleotides are TGTGCCAGCAGTAAACTGGGACTAGCGGCGAACACCGGGGAGCTGTTTTTT.

This clone was counted once. The rearrangement links TRBV5-4 to TRBJ2-5; D not resolved. CDR1 and CDR2 (germline): SGHNT, YYREEE (reference sequence). The CDR3 length is 12 residues. V was shortened by 2 bases and J by 0 bases, with 2 bases between the two germline ends. As DNA, the CDR3 is TGTGCCAGCAGCTTCTACCAAGAGACCCAGTACTTC. Translation: CASSFYQETQYF.

Turning to this clone: The same CDR3 is also encoded by other DNA sequences in this sample. J is TRBJ2-1 and V is TRBV5-4; 9 positions match TRBD1. CDR1 and CDR2 (germline): SGHNT, YYREEE (reference sequence). This CDR3 has 15 residues. V gave up 4 bases and J gave up 1 base; unmatched junction bases: 3. The CDR3 loop is CASSRDRASYNEQFF. The CDR3, as DNA: TGTGCCAGCAGCCGGGACAGGGCATCCTACAATGAGCAGTTCTTC.

This clone was counted a few times. The chain joins TRBV28 to TRBJ1-2, with D unclear. Trimming left V 4 bases short and J 7 bases short, with 10 bases between. The CDR3 is made up of 12 amino acids. Germline V gene sequence: CDR1 MDHEN, CDR2 SYDVKM. The CDR3 sequence: CASSSWASGYTF. In nucleotides, the CDR3 is TGTGCCAGCAGTTCCTGGGCGAGTGGCTACACCTTC.

This clone was seen once. Other DNA sequences in this sample translate to the same CDR3. The chain carries TRBV5-1 and TRBJ2-7; D gene uncertain. V lost 2 bases to trimming and J lost 2 bases, with 8 bases between them. This CDR3 has 13 amino acids. Per the germline V gene, CDR1 is SGHRS and CDR2 is YFSETQ. DNA of the CDR3: TGCGCCAGCAGCTTCGACGGCACCTACGAGCAGTACTTC. Its translation: CASSFDGTYEQYF. Using reference TRBV5-1 and TRBJ2-7 for the parts outside the CDR3, the full variable domain is KAGVTQTPRYLIKTRGQQVTLSCSPISGHRSVSWYQQTPGQGLQFLFEYFSETQRNKGNFPGRFSGRQFSNSRSEMNVSTLELGDSALYLCASSFDGTYEQYFGPGTRLTVT.

This clone has just one count. This CDR3 is CATKLAYLNTGELFF. CDR3 nucleotides: TGTGCCACCAAACTAGCGTACCTGAACACCGGGGAGCTGTTTTTT. The rearrangement uses TRBV19 and TRBJ2-2; the match to TRBD2 covers 7 bases. Germline values: CDR1 LNHDA, CDR2 SQIVND (reference sequence). With 10 bases clipped from V and 1 base from J, the junction kept 9 bases outside the gene matches. CDR3 length: 15 amino acids.

The genes are TRBV6-5 and TRBJ2-1; 8 bases fit TRBD2. The CDR3 spans 16 residues. The V gene's germline CDR1 is MNHEY and CDR2 SVGAGI. After removal of 2 bases from V and 6 bases from J, the junction contained 9 bases not matched to a gene. The CDR3 loop reads CASSYDAGGRVNEQFF. The DNA for the CDR3 is TGTGCCAGCAGTTACGACGCGGGAGGCCGGGTCAATGAGCAGTTCTTC.

Concerning this clone itself: Other DNA sequences within the sample encode an identical CDR3. The chain carries TRBV19 and TRBJ2-3, with D unresolved. The V end lost 3 bases, the J end lost 4 bases, and 5 bases lay between the germline ends. The germline gives CDR1 LNHDA, CDR2 SQIVND (reference sequence). This CDR3 is 12 amino acids long. The CDR3 DNA sequence: TGTGCCAGTAGTATTCGGGCAGATACGCAGTATTTT. It translates to CASSIRADTQYF. Full variable domain (remainder filled in from reference TRBV19 and TRBJ2-3): DGGITQSPKYLFRKEGQNVTLSCEQNLNHDAMYWYRQDPGQGLRLIYYSQIVNDFQKGDIAEGYSVSREKKESFPLTVTSAQKNPTAFYLCASSIRADTQYFGPGTRLTVL.

V is TRBV6-6 and J is TRBJ1-5, with D possibly TRBD1 on 5 matching bases. The CDR3 contains 13 residues. V dropped 7 bases and J dropped 4 bases, with 11 bases sitting between them. From germline, CDR1 is MNHNY and CDR2 SVGAGI (reference sequence). The CDR3: CASTIGENQPQHF. The CDR3 nucleotides are TGTGCCAGCACAATAGGGGAAAATCAGCCCCAGCATTTT.

Concerning this clone itself: The same CDR3 can be traced to other DNA sequences in this sample. The genes are TRBV9 and TRBJ2-3, with 9 bases that match TRBD2. The CDR3 has 15 residues. Germline CDR1 is SGDLS and CDR2 is YYNGEE. The junction had 0 bases not matched to a gene; V was cut back by 0 bases and J by 1 base. The CDR3 here is CASSVVAGGTDTQYF. CDR3 nucleotides: TGTGCCAGCAGCGTAGTAGCGGGAGGCACAGATACGCAGTATTTT.